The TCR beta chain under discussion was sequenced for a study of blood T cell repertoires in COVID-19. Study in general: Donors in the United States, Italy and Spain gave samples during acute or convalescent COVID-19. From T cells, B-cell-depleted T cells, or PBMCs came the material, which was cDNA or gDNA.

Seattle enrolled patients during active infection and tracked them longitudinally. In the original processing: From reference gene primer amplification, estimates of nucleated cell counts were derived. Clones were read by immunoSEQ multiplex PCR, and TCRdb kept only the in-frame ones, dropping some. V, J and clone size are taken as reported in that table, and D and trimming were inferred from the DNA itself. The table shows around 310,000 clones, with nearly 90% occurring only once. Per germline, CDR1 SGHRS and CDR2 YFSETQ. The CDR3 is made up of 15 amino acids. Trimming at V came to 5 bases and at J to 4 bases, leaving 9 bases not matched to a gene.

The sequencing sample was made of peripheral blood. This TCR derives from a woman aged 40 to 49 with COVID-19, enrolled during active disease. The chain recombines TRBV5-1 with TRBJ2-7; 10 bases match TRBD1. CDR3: CASREAWTGGYEQYF. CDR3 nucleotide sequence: TGCGCCAGCAGGGAAGCCTGGACAGGGGGATACGAGCAGTACTTC.